The 27 T cell receptor beta chains listed next were all sequenced from one sample in a study of regulatory T cells in long-lasting Graves disease. Time point: newly diagnosed GD, antithyroid drugs for less than 3 months. Extracted RNA from PBMCs served as the source of the TCR library. Construction of TCR beta libraries relied on iRepertoire HTBI primers and on Arm-PCR targeting CDR3 regions. TCRdb re-called the multiplex PCR reads with MiXCR, one entry per CDR3 protein. The table lists 450,000 to 700,000 distinct CDR3 sequences, roughly 14% of them singletons. These data were also filed under a second study, of T cells in Graves' hyperthyroidism and ophthalmopathy.

The sequenced sample was peripheral blood mononuclear cells (PBMCs), obtained at new diagnosis, from a patient treated with antithyroid drugs. Receptors were obtained from a man aged 30-40 years with Graves disease.

This clonotype has a handful of counts. The chain employs TRBV5-1 and TRBJ2-1; D could derive from TRBD1 or TRBD2 (5 bases each). With 2 bases removed from V and 2 bases from J, the gap between germline ends came to 14 bases. CDR3 length: 16 residues. Germline V gives CDR1 SGHRS, CDR2 YFSETQ. The chain's CDR3 is CASSFSGTLTYNEQFF. CDR3 in DNA: TGCGCCAGCAGCTTTTCGGGGACCCTTACCTACAATGAGCAGTTCTTC.

This clonotype was recorded many times. The rearrangement joins TRBV29-1 to TRBJ2-7; D is perhaps TRBD1 (6 bases). Trimming left V 7 bases short and J 6 bases short, with 22 bases between. Germline values: CDR1 SQVTM, CDR2 ANQGSEA. The CDR3 extends over 14 amino acids. The DNA for the CDR3 is TGCAGCGCCATCGGGACATTTGGCTGGGGCGAGCAGTACTTC. Its translation: CSAIGTFGWGEQYF.

This clonotype was found a few times. The chain links TRBV14 to TRBJ2-2; 8 bases line up with TRBD1. CDR1 is SGHDN, CDR2 FVKESK, per germline. CDR3 size: 17 residues. Trimming took 4 bases from V and 2 from J; bases not matched to a gene: 9. CDR3 nucleotides: TGTGCCAGCAGCCTAAAACCCGGGACAGGAAACACCGGGGAGCTGTTTTTT. Amino acids: CASSLKPGTGNTGELFF.

This clonotype showed up just once. The chain links TRBV20-1 to TRBJ2-3; 10 nucleotides agree with TRBD1. The V and J ends lost 6 bases and 2 bases, in that order; junction bases with no gene match: 11. CDR3 length equals 16 residues. The germline gives CDR1 DFQATT, CDR2 SNEGSKA (reference sequence). For the CDR3, the DNA is TGCAGTGCAAACACCGGGACAGGGGACTTCACAGATACGCAGTATTTT. It codes for CSANTGTGDFTDTQYF.

The rearrangement uses TRBV9 and TRBJ2-1; D gene uncertain. Trimming left V 0 bases short and J 3 bases short, with 10 bases between. The length of the CDR3 is 15 residues. In germline, CDR1 is SGDLS, CDR2 YYNGEE. Here the CDR3 reads CASSVGVISYNEQFF. The CDR3 nucleotides are TGTGCCAGCAGCGTAGGAGTAATAAGCTACAATGAGCAGTTCTTC.

This clonotype was observed many times. The genes are TRBV11-2 and TRBJ1-1, with TRBD1 matching over 8 bases. CDR3 size: 16 residues. Per germline, CDR1 SGHAT and CDR2 FQNNGV. Trimming took 5 bases from V and 1 from J; bases not matched to a gene: 9. CDR3 amino acids: CASSRIRQGKNTEAFF. The DNA for the CDR3 is TGTGCCAGCAGCCGAATAAGACAGGGGAAGAACACTGAAGCTTTCTTT.

This clonotype has at least ten counts. The rearrangement uses TRBV27 and TRBJ2-7; 9 positions match TRBD1. The CDR3 runs to 16 residues. Germline V lookup: CDR1 MNHEY, CDR2 SMNVEV (reference sequence). V lost 4 bases to trimming and J lost 4 bases; unmatched junction nucleotides: 11. The CDR3 DNA sequence: TGTGCCAGCAGTTCCCAATTACAGGGGGCGAGATACGAGCAGTACTTC. Translation gives CASSSQLQGARYEQYF.

Details on this clonotype: This likely came from a read error, as a far larger clone is one base away. This rearrangement joins TRBV10-3 to TRBJ2-3; 14 bases fit TRBD2. Germline V CDR1 and CDR2: ENHRY, SYGVKD. This CDR3 has 16 residues. CDR3 residues: CAISESTSGRGHEQSF. CDR3 coding DNA: TGTGCCATCAGTGAGTCGACTAGCGGGAGGGGCCATGAGCAGTCCTTC.

This clonotype was seen many times. The rearrangement links TRBV24-1 to TRBJ2-7; a weak D match, TRBD1 (5 bases). V was pared by 9 bases and J by 3 bases, with 14 bases between. Germline values: CDR1 KGHDR, CDR2 SFDVKD. CDR3 length equals 13 residues. Here the CDR3 DNA reads TGTGCCACCGAGGCAACAGGAATCTACGAGCAGTACTTC. Residues: CATEATGIYEQYF.

This clonotype was detected ten times or more. The rearrangement uses TRBV20-1 and TRBJ2-3; 11 bases fit TRBD2. The CDR3 spans 15 residues. Trimming cost V 5 bases and J 4 bases; bases outside gene matches: 8. Per the germline V gene, CDR1 is DFQATT and CDR2 is SNEGSKA (reference sequence). This CDR3 is CSAPLAGVVSDTQYF. DNA of the CDR3: TGCAGTGCTCCACTAGCGGGAGTAGTATCAGATACGCAGTATTTT.

This clonotype was observed a few times. V usage is TRBV30 and J usage is TRBJ2-1; 13 bases are a match to TRBD2. Germline V lookup: CDR1 GTSNPN, CDR2 SVGIG (reference sequence). The CDR3 extends over 18 amino acids. J gave up 0 bases and V 2 bases, and 7 bases lay outside the gene matches. CDR3 sequence (DNA): TGTGCCTGGAGTCCCCGGACTAGCGGGAGATTCTCCTACAATGAGCAGTTCTTC. Translation gives CAWSPRTSGRFSYNEQFF.

In this sample, this clonotype turned up many times. This rearrangement joins TRBV6-1 to TRBJ2-7; D not certain. The V gene lost 4 bases and the J gene lost 3 bases, with 10 bases spanning the gap. The CDR3 covers 13 residues. Germline CDR1 is MNHNS and CDR2 is SASEGT. The CDR3 loop reads CASSGPDGYEQYF. The CDR3 bases are TGTGCCAGCAGTGGCCCGGACGGCTACGAGCAGTACTTC.

This clonotype was counted only a few times. The gene calls are TRBV12-3 or TRBV12-4 and TRBJ2-5, with 9 bases identical to TRBD1. J gave up 4 bases and V 2 bases, and 11 bases lay outside the gene matches. This CDR3 spans 17 amino acids. The CDR3 region is CASSLRDREVLGETQYF. The CDR3 DNA follows: TGTGCCAGCAGTTTACGGGACAGGGAGGTTCTCGGAGAGACCCAGTACTTC.

The J gene is TRBJ2-1, the V gene TRBV18; 7 nucleotides align to TRBD2. This CDR3 is 15 amino acids long. The V and J ends lost 1 base and 6 bases, in that order; junction bases with no gene match: 6. Germline V gene lookup returns CDR1 KGHSH and CDR2 LQKENI. CDR3 DNA: TGTGCCAGCTCACCACACGCGGGAGTAATCAATGAGCAGTTCTTC. Its protein product is CASSPHAGVINEQFF.

The CDR3 sequence is CSVELDRRAEAFF. Written as DNA, the CDR3 is TGCAGCGTTGAATTGGACAGAAGGGCTGAAGCTTTCTTT. The chain is built from TRBV29-1 and TRBJ1-1, with D perhaps TRBD1 (6 bases). CDR1 and CDR2 from the germline V gene are SQVTM and ANQGSEA. The ends were cut back, 2 bases at V and 6 bases at J, with 13 bases in the middle. The CDR3 length is 13 residues.

This clonotype has a count of ten or more. V is TRBV29-1 and J is TRBJ1-3; 9 nucleotides line up with TRBD1. V dropped 7 bases and J dropped 6; count of bases not matched to a gene: 10. The CDR3 runs to 14 residues. The V gene's germline CDR1 is SQVTM and CDR2 ANQGSEA. In DNA, the CDR3 is TGCAGCGGGGATACAGGGGGCGCGGAAAACACCATATATTTT. Its protein product is CSGDTGGAENTIYF.

This clonotype was seen many times. The chain is built from TRBV2 and TRBJ2-1; a weak D match, TRBD2 (6 bases). Trimming removed 4 bases at V and 9 bases at J, with 13 bases between. The germline V gene has CDR1 SNHLY and CDR2 FYNNEI. The CDR3 runs to 13 residues. The CDR3 nucleotides are TGTGCCAGCAGTGGCCGCCGGGGAGGTGAGCAGTTCTTC. Amino acids: CASSGRRGGEQFF. Drawing the rest from reference TRBV2 and TRBJ2-1, the complete variable domain is EPEVTQTPSHQVTQMGQEVILRCVPISNHLYFYWYRQILGQKVEFLVSFYNNEISEKSEIFDDQFSVERPDGSNFTLKIRSTKLEDSAMYFCASSGRRGGEQFFGPGTRLTVL.

In regard to this clonotype: Only one base separates this from a far larger clonotype, so it likely reflects a read error. CDR3: CASSGSSRGYTGAFF. The CDR3 DNA is TGTGCCAGCAGTGGTTCCAGTCGGGGTTACACTGGAGCTTTCTTT. The genes are TRBV13 and TRBJ1-1, with D unclear. CDR3 size: 15 residues. CDR1 is PRHDT, CDR2 FYEKMQ, per germline (reference sequence).

The V call is TRBV20-1, the J call TRBJ2-6; D ambiguous. Germline-derived CDR1 and CDR2 are DFQATT and SNEGSKA (reference sequence). The CDR3 sequence is 13 residues long. V shed 6 bases and J shed 0 bases, with 6 bases lying between them. Here the CDR3 reads CSASNSGANVLTF. CDR3 coding DNA: TGCAGTGCCTCGAACTCTGGGGCCAACGTCCTGACTTTC.

This clonotype was seen repeatedly, ten times or more. DNA of the CDR3: TGTGCTAGTGGTTTGGGGAGTGTGTCGGTTGATACGCAGTATTTT. Its protein is CASGLGSVSVDTQYF. V is TRBV12-5 and J is TRBJ2-3; D is ambiguous. Germline CDR1 is LGHNT and CDR2 is FRNRAP. CDR3 length: 15 amino acids. V dropped 1 base and J dropped 6 bases, with 14 bases sitting between them.

This clonotype was counted ten times or more. The chain has TRBV5-1 and TRBJ2-3; possibly TRBD1 for D (6 bases). From germline, CDR1 is SGHRS and CDR2 YFSETQ. This CDR3 contains 15 residues. V lost 5 bases, J lost 13 bases, and 26 bases lay in between. In DNA form, the CDR3 reads TGCGCCAGCAGACCGTTTTTCAGGGGCAAAGGTGGGGAGTATTTT. Its translation: CASRPFFRGKGGEYF.

This clonotype was recorded at least ten times. This chain uses TRBV5-5 with TRBJ1-1; possible D gene TRBD1, 5 bases. Germline assignment: CDR1 SGHKS and CDR2 YYEKEE (reference sequence). This CDR3 has 15 residues. Trimming removed 4 bases at V and 1 base at J, with 14 bases between. The CDR3 DNA is TGTGCCAGCAGCATGGGGGGGAGAGAGAACACTGAAGCTTTCTTT. This codes for CASSMGGRENTEAFF.

This clonotype has a count of ten or more. J is TRBJ2-3 and V is TRBV5-1, with TRBD1 matching over 7 bases. After removal of 3 bases from V and 4 bases from J, the junction contained 14 bases not matched to a gene. Germline-derived CDR1 and CDR2 are SGHRS and YFSETQ. CDR3 size: 17 residues. CDR3 protein: CASSSGRTGEKPDTQYF. The CDR3 region has the DNA TGCGCCAGCAGCTCCGGGCGAACAGGGGAGAAGCCAGATACGCAGTATTTT.

J is TRBJ1-2 and V is TRBV7-9; D is possibly TRBD1 (6 bases). This CDR3 region has 12 residues. Germline-derived CDR1 and CDR2 are SEHNR and FQNEAQ (reference sequence). The ends were cut back, 5 bases at V and 7 bases at J, with 11 bases in the middle. CDR3 sequence reads: CASSLDRSGYTF. CDR3 DNA: TGTGCCAGCAGCCTGGACAGATCTGGCTACACCTTC.

This clonotype was seen at least ten times. CDR3 bases: TGCGCCAGCAGTTCGACTAGCGGGAACAATGAGCAGTTCTTC. It encodes CASSSTSGNNEQFF. The J gene is TRBJ2-1, the V gene TRBV10-1, with 11 positions matching TRBD2. There are 14 residues in the CDR3. From germline, CDR1 is WNHNN and CDR2 SYGVQD (reference sequence). Trimming took 5 bases from V and 5 from J; bases not matched to a gene: 2.

The rearrangement links TRBV10-3 to TRBJ2-2; 12 positions agree with TRBD2. The J segment lost 6 bases and the V segment lost 5 bases, leaving 4 bases of the junction unmatched. Germline values: CDR1 ENHRY, CDR2 SYGVKD. CDR3 length equals 15 residues. CDR3 in DNA: TGTGCCATCAGTAAGACTAGCGGGAGCGCCGGGGAGCTGTTTTTT. This codes for CAISKTSGSAGELFF.

The table lists this clonotype with many counts. Mismatch with germline at one junction end may stem from a read error. The gene calls are TRBV5-1 and TRBJ1-1; TRBD1 might be the D (6 bases). Germline V gene sequence: CDR1 SGHRS, CDR2 YFSETQ. The CDR3 covers 13 residues. The chain's CDR3 is CASSFRGNTEAFF. The CDR3 coding sequence is TGTGCCAGCAGCTTCAGGGGGAACACTGAAGCTTTCTTT.